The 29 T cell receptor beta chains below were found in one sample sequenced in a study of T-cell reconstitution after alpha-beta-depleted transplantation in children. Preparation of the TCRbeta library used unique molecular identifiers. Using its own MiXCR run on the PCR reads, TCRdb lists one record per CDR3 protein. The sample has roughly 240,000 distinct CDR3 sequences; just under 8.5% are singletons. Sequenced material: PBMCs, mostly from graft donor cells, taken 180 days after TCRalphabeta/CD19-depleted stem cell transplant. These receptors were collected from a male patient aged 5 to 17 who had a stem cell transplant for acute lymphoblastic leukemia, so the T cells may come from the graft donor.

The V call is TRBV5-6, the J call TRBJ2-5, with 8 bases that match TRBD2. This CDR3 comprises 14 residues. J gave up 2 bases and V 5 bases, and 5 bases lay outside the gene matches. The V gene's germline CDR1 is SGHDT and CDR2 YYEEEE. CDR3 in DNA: TGTGCCAGCAGACACATAGCGGGGCAAGAGACCCAGTACTTC. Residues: CASRHIAGQETQYF.

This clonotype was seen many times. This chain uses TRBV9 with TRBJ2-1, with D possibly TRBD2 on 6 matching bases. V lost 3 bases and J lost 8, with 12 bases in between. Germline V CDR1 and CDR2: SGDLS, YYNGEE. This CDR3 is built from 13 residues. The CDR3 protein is CASSEGGRDEQFF. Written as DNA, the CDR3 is TGTGCCAGCAGCGAAGGAGGGCGGGATGAGCAGTTCTTC. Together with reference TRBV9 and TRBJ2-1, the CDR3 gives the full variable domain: DSGVTQTPKHLITATGQRVTLRCSPRSGDLSVYWYQQSLDQGLQFLIQYYNGEERAKGNILERFSAQQFPDLHSELNLSSLELGDSALYFCASSEGGRDEQFFGPGTRLTVL.

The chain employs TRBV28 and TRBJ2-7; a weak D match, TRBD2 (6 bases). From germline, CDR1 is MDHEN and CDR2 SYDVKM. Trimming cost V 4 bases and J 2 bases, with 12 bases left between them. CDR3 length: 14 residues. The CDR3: CASSSGSPAYEQYF. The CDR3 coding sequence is TGTGCCAGCAGTTCCGGGAGTCCGGCCTACGAGCAGTACTTC.

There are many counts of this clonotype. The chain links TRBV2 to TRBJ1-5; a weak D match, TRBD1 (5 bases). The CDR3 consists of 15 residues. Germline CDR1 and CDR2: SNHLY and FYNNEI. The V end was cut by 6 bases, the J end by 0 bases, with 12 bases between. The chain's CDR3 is CASSQGPYSNQPQHF. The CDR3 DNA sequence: TGTGCCAGCAGCCAGGGCCCTTATAGCAATCAGCCCCAGCATTTT. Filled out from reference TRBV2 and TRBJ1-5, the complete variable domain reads EPEVTQTPSHQVTQMGQEVILRCVPISNHLYFYWYRQILGQKVEFLVSFYNNEISEKSEIFDDQFSVERPDGSNFTLKIRSTKLEDSAMYFCASSQGPYSNQPQHFGDGTRLSIL.

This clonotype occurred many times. The CDR3 reads CASSSRGMDTEAFF. The DNA for the CDR3 is TGTGCCAGCAGTTCGAGGGGAATGGACACTGAAGCTTTCTTT. The chain is built from TRBV12-3 or TRBV12-4 and TRBJ1-1; D is possibly TRBD1 (5 bases). Trimming took off 4 bases at V and 3 bases at J, with 12 bases between the two ends. The CDR3 totals 14 residues.

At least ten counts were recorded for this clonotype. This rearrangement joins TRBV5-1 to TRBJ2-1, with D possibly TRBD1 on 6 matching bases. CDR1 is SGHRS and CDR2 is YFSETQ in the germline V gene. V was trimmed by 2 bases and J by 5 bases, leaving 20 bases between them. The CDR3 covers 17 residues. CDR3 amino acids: CASSFPHRLGANNEQFF. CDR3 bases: TGCGCCAGCAGCTTTCCCCATCGGTTGGGGGCTAACAATGAGCAGTTCTTC.

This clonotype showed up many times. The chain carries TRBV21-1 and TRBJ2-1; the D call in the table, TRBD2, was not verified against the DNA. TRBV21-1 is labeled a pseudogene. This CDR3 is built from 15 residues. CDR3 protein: CASSKLLPGRNEQFF. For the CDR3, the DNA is TGTGCCAGCAGCAAACTGCTACCGGGGAGGAATGAGCAGTTCTTC.

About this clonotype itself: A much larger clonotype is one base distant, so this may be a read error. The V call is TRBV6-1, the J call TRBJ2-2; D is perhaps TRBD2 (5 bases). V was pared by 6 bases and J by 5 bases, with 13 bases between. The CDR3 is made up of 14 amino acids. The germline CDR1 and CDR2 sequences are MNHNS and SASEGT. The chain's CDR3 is CASSRRRGTGELFF. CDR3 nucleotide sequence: TGTGCCAGCAGCCGCCGGCGAGGGACCGGGGAGCTGTTTTTT.

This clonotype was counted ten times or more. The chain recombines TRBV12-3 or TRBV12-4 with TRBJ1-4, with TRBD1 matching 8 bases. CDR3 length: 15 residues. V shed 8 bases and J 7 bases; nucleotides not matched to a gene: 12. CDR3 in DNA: TGTGCCAGCGCCCGGCCCTCAGGGGGCGGTGAAAAACTGTTTTTT. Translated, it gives CASARPSGGGEKLFF.

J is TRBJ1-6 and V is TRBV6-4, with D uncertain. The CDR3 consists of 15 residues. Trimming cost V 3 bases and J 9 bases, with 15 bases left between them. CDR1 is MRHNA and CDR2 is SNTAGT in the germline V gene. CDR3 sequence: CASSEDPGWVSPLHF. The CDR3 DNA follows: TGTGCCAGCAGTGAAGACCCCGGGTGGGTTTCACCCCTCCACTTT.

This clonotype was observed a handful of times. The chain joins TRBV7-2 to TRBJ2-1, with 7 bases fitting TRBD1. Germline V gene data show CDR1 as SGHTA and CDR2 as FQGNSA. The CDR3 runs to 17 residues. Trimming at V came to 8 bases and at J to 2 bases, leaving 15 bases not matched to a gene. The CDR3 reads CASHITQGKMTYNEQFF. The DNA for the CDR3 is TGTGCCAGCCATATTACACAGGGGAAGATGACCTACAATGAGCAGTTCTTC.

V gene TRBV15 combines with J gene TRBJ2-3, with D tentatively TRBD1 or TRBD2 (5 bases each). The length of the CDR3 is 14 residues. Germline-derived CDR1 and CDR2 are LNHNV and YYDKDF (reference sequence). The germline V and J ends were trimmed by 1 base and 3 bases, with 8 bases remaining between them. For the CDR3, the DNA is TGTGCCACCAGCAGAGCTGGGGGAACAGATACGCAGTATTTT. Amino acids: CATSRAGGTDTQYF. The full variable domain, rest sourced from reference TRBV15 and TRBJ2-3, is DAMVIQNPRYQVTQFGKPVTLSCSQTLNHNVMYWYQQKSSQAPKLLFHYYDKDFNNEADTPDNFQSRRPNTSFCFLDIRSPGLGDTAMYLCATSRAGGTDTQYFGPGTRLTVL.

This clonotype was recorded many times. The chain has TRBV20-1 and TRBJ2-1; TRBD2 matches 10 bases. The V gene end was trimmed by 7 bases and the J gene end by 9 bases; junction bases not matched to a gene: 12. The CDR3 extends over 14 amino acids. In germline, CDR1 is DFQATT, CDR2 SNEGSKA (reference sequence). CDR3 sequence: CSGHRAASGSEQFF. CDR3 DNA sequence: TGCAGTGGTCACAGGGCGGCTAGCGGGAGTGAGCAGTTCTTC.

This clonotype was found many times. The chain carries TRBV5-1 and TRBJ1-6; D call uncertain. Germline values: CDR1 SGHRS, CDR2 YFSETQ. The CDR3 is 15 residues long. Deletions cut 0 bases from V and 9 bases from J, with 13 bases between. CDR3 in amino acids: CASSLEQIRGSPLHF. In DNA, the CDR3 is TGCGCCAGCAGCTTGGAACAGATCCGGGGTTCACCCCTCCACTTT. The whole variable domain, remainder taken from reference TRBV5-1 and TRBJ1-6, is KAGVTQTPRYLIKTRGQQVTLSCSPISGHRSVSWYQQTPGQGLQFLFEYFSETQRNKGNFPGRFSGRQFSNSRSEMNVSTLELGDSALYLCASSLEQIRGSPLHFGNGTRLTVT.

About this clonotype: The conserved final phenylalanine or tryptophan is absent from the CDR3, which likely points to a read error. As DNA, the CDR3 is TGTGCCGTGAGGACAGGGACCACAGGTACCTACGAGCAGTACATC. It specifies CAVRTGTTGTYEQYI. The chain combines TRBV28 with TRBJ2-7; 8 bases line up with TRBD1. Germline assignment: CDR1 MDHEN and CDR2 SYDVKM. J was trimmed by 2 bases and V by 11 bases; bases with no gene match: 14. CDR3 length equals 15 residues.

CDR3 nucleotides: TGTGCCAGTAGTATGGCTGGGGGAATATACTCCAAAAACATTCAGTACTTC. It yields the protein CASSMAGGIYSKNIQYF. This chain links TRBV19 with TRBJ2-4; D is tentatively TRBD1 or TRBD2 (5 bases each). The CDR3 is 17 amino acids. Between the trimmed V and J ends, which lost 3 bases and 2 bases, there was a span of 17 bases. CDR1 is LNHDA and CDR2 is SQIVND in the germline V gene (reference sequence).

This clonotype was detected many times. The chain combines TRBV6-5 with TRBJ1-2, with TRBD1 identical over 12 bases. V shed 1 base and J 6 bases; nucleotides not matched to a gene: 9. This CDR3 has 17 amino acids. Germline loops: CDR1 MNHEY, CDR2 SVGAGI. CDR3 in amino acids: CASSYLGQGAIGHGYTF. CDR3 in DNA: TGTGCCAGCAGTTACTTGGGACAGGGGGCAATCGGCCATGGCTACACCTTC.

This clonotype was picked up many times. CDR3 sequence reads: CASSFQVATEAFF. CDR3 coding DNA: TGTGCCAGCAGCTTCCAGGTGGCAACTGAAGCTTTCTTT. V usage is TRBV5-5 and J usage is TRBJ1-1; no reliable D call. The V gene lost 2 bases and the J gene lost 5 bases, with 10 bases spanning the gap. From germline, CDR1 is SGHKS and CDR2 YYEKEE (reference sequence). This CDR3 comprises 13 residues.

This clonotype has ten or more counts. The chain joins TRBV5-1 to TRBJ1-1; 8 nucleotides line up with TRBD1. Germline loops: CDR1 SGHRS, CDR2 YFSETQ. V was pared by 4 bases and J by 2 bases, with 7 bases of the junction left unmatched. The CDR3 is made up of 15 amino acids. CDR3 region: CASSTGQASNTEAFF. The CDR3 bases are TGCGCCAGCAGCACGGGACAGGCGTCAAACACTGAAGCTTTCTTT.

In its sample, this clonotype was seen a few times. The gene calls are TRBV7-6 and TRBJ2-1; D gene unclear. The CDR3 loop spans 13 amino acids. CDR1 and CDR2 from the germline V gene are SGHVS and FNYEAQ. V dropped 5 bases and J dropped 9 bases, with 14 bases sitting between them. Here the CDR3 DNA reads TGTGCCAGCAGCGGTATGGGGTCGGGTGAGCAGTTCTTC. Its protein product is CASSGMGSGEQFF. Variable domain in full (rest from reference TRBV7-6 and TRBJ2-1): GAGVSQSPRYKVTKRGQDVALRCDPISGHVSLYWYRQALGQGPEFLTYFNYEAQQDKSGLPNDRFSAERPEGSISTLTIQRTEQRDSAMYRCASSGMGSGEQFFGPGTRLTVL.

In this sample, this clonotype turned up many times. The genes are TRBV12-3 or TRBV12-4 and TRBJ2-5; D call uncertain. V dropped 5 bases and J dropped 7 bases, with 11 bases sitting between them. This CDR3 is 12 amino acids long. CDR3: CASSPLKGTQYF. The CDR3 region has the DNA TGTGCCAGCAGTCCGCTTAAGGGGACCCAGTACTTC.

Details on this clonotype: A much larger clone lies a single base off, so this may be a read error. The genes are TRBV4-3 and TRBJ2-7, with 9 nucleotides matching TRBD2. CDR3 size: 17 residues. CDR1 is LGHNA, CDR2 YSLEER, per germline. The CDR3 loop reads CANSQEEGGGGAYEQYF. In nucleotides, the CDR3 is TGCGCCAACAGCCAAGAAGAAGGTGGCGGGGGGGCCTACGAGCAGTACTTC.

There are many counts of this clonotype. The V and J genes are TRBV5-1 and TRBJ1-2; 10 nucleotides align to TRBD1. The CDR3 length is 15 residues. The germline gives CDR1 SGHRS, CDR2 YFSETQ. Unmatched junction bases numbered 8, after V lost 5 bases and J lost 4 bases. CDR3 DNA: TGCGCCAGCAGGATGGGGACAGGGGTTGGCTATGGCTACACCTTC. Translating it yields CASRMGTGVGYGYTF.

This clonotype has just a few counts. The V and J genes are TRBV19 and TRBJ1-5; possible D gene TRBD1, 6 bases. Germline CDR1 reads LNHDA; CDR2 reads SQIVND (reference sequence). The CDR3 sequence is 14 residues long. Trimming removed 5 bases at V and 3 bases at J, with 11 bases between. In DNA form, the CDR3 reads TGTGCCAGTAGTTGGGGGGCCTTCAATCAGCCCCAGCATTTT. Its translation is CASSWGAFNQPQHF.

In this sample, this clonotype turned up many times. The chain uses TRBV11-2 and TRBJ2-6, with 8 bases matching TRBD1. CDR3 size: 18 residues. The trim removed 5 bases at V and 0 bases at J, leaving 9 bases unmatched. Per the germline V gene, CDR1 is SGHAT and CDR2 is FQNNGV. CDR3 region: CASSPRQGHRSGANVLTF. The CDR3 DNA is TGTGCCAGCAGCCCGAGACAGGGGCACCGCTCTGGGGCCAACGTCCTGACTTTC.

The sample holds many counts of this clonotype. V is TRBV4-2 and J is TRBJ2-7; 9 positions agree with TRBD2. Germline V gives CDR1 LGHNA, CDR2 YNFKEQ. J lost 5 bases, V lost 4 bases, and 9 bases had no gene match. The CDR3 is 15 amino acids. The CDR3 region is CASSPQAGGPNEQYF. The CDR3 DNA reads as TGTGCCAGCAGCCCCCAGGCGGGGGGGCCCAACGAGCAGTACTTC.

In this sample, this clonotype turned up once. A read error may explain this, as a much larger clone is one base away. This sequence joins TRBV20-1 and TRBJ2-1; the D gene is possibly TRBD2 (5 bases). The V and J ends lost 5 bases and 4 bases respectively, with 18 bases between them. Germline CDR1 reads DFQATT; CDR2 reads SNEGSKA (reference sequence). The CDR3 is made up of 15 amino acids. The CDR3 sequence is CSAYPSWSTYNEQFF. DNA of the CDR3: TGCAGTGCTTACCCTAGCTGGAGTACGTACAATGAGCAGTTCTTC.

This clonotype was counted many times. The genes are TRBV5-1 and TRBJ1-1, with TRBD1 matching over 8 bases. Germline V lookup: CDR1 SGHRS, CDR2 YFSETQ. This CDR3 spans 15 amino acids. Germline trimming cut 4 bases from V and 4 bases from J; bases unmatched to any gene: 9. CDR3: CASSRDYDRGTEAFF. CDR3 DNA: TGCGCCAGCAGCCGTGATTACGACAGGGGCACTGAAGCTTTCTTT.

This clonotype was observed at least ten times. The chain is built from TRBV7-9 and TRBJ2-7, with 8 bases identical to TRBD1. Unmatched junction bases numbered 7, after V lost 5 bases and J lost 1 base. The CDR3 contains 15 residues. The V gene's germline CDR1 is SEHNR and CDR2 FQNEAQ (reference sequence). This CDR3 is CASSLTRDRSYEQYF. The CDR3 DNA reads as TGTGCCAGCAGCCTTACCCGGGACAGGTCCTACGAGCAGTACTTC.